This T cell receptor (beta chain) is from a study of T cell responses to AZD1222 COVID-19 vaccine (dated by TCRdb to the early 2020s). About the full investigation: A total of over 230 trial participants underwent TCR sequencing, of whom about 200 received two doses of AZD1222 and around 25 received two doses of the MenACWY control vaccine. Trial participants were enrolled by age into subgroups of 18-55, 56-69 and 70-plus years, and around 150, 29 and 61 TCR-sequenced participants, respectively, were included in these subgroups.

Read against the paper, the sample's time point label means: about 28 days (+/-7) after the second vaccine dose. Because spike-specific TCR depth and breadth did not differ between the two schedules, AZD1222 recipients who got a second dose at roughly 4 weeks were pooled with those who got a second dose at roughly 12 weeks. Vaccinee samples were obtained from the UK trials COV001 and COV002, which included a single-blind randomized controlled phase 2/3 trial of AZD1222 (ChAdOx1 nCoV-19) in healthy adults. For TCRbeta chain sequencing, PBMC samples were collected from trial participants at day 0 and at day 28 after the second dose. Summary of the overall study and its limitations: CD4 TCRs associated with the vaccine covered the entire spike protein, and the dominant responses were in regions 160-218 and 743-854. Only five to seven AZD1222 recipients were SARS-CoV-2 seropositive at baseline, limiting conclusions about previously exposed vaccinees. No day 14 peak-response samples were available, so repertoires were characterized only after the peak T cell response. The 56-69-year group was small, and its depth increase did not reach significance, likely because of low power. Participants were mostly white British, with more females than males. The authors suggested clonal diversity may have been underestimated. After two AZD1222 doses, both the breadth and the depth of spike-specific TCRs were significantly higher than at day 0 and than in MenACWY recipients. Nearly half of unique spike-specific TCRs reportedly recognized epitopes outside regions mutated in the B.1.351 and B.1.1.7 variants.

The CDR3 regions of human TCRbeta chains were subjected to immunosequencing. The study's own analysis went as follows. TCRs in the repertoires were compared against a reference library of SARS-CoV-2-specific TCRs that had been generated with the MIRA antigen-specificity platform. Breadth was defined as the fraction of unique TCRs that were SARS-CoV-2-associated, and depth was defined as the fraction of total T cells that were SARS-CoV-2-associated. Using the MIRA data, every spike-specific TCR was mapped to the spike region that the TCR reacted to and assigned to either a CD4 or a CD8 class. Log10-transformed breadth and depth values were compared by one-way ANOVA with Sidak's multiple comparisons tests. Imported from immuneACCESS, the table was reduced by TCRdb to in-frame sequences with V and J called. These copies leave out some clones; in studies compared against another copy, an unresolved V gene accounts for under half, and the cause of the remainder is not known. That table gives V, J and clone size, and the DNA gave D and trimming. Counted in this sample were about 86,000 clones; roughly 90% of them appeared once. Together, the top ten hold 6.9% of the sample.

Of note for this clone: Its antigen remains unidentified. Base qualities are not recorded, but no much larger clone differs from it by a single base.

Counted from cysteine to phenylalanine, this CDR3 has 11 amino acids. The entry retains the CDR3 DNA only, 33 bases that are in frame from base 1. V is pared back by 0 bases and J by 8 bases, with 1 base lying between the germline termini. Per the germline V gene, SGHAT is the CDR1 and FQNNGV is the CDR2. This sample comprised peripheral blood, obtained 28 days after the second AZD1222 dose. The origin of this receptor is an adult who received the AZD1222 COVID-19 vaccine. The chain links TRBV11-2 with TRBJ1-4; there is no confident call for the D gene. The CDR3 protein is CASSLDEKLFF. The DNA sequence reads TGTGCCAGCAGCTTAGACGAAAAACTGTTTTTT.